Shown below are 16 T cell receptor beta chains from a single sample sequenced in a study of CD8 T cells in Susac syndrome. When the RNA was reverse transcribed, random hexamers were used with an input of about 0.5 to 1 ug. In TCRdb, the immunoSEQ multiplex PCR reads were re-called with MiXCR into one record per CDR3 protein. This sample has about 120,000 distinct CDR3 sequences; 80% to 95% occur once, and the top ten carry 0.14%. Sequencing was performed on CD4+ T cells from PBMCs. These receptors were taken from a human donor in good health.

The chain joins TRBV4-1 to TRBJ2-5, with 8 bases aligning to TRBD2. In germline, CDR1 is MGHRA, CDR2 YSYEKL. This CDR3 is 20 amino acids long. V was pared by 1 base and J by 2 bases, with 18 bases of the junction left unmatched. CDR3 DNA: TGCGCCAGCAGCCAAGGGTTAGGAATAGCGGGGCCGGGGGGTCAAGAGACCCAGTACTTC. Protein: CASSQGLGIAGPGGQETQYF.

The gene calls are TRBV29-1 and TRBJ2-5; 8 positions match TRBD1. V trimming: 4 bases; J trimming: 5 bases; junction bases outside the gene matches: 21. The CDR3 is made up of 18 amino acids. The germline gives CDR1 SQVTM, CDR2 ANQGSEA. The CDR3 sequence is CSVGLLGQAVGRVETQYF. As DNA, the CDR3 is TGCAGCGTTGGTTTACTGGGACAGGCCGTGGGGCGGGTTGAGACCCAGTACTTC.

The J gene is TRBJ2-5, the V gene TRBV6-2 or TRBV6-3; D is possibly TRBD2 (5 bases). The CDR3 runs to 14 residues. Deletions cut 6 bases from V and 3 bases from J, with 14 bases between. Germline assignment: CDR1 MNHEY and CDR2 SVGEGT. The CDR3 region is CASSFGVTKETQYF. In nucleotides, the CDR3 is TGTGCCAGCAGCTTCGGGGTCACCAAAGAGACCCAGTACTTC.

The chain recombines TRBV20-1 with TRBJ2-3; D ambiguous. CDR3 length equals 12 residues. V was shortened by 6 bases and J by 0 bases, with 7 bases between the two germline ends. Germline CDR1 is DFQATT and CDR2 is SNEGSKA (reference sequence). The chain's CDR3 is CSALPSTDTQYF. Here the CDR3 DNA reads TGCAGTGCCCTCCCTAGCACAGATACGCAGTATTTT.

This chain connects TRBV29-1 to TRBJ1-3; D not certain. Deletions cut 7 bases from V and 0 bases from J, with 16 bases between. The CDR3 loop spans 15 amino acids. Germline V gene sequence: CDR1 SQVTM, CDR2 ANQGSEA. CDR3 region: CSAQDMTRSGNTIYF. The DNA of the CDR3 is TGCAGCGCTCAGGATATGACACGCTCTGGAAACACCATATATTTT.

The rearrangement links TRBV5-1 to TRBJ1-2; unclear D gene. The V gene's germline CDR1 is SGHRS and CDR2 YFSETQ. Trimming took 0 bases from V and 5 from J, leaving 11 bases between them. This CDR3 has 14 residues. The CDR3 DNA follows: TGCGCCAGCAGCTTGGCCTTGAGGGAGTATGGCTACACCTTC. Its protein product is CASSLALREYGYTF.

The rearrangement uses TRBV7-9 and TRBJ2-5; D is undetermined. The V gene's germline CDR1 is SEHNR and CDR2 FQNEAQ (reference sequence). With 1 base removed from V and 2 bases from J, the gap between germline ends came to 14 bases. The CDR3 length is 16 residues. CDR3 DNA: TGTGCCAGCAGCTTAGACCTAGGGCTGTTTCAAGAGACCCAGTACTTC. This sequence encodes CASSLDLGLFQETQYF.

As concerns this clonotype: A clone one base away is much larger, so this may be a read error. V usage is TRBV5-8 and J usage is TRBJ2-7; D uncertain. Germline loops: CDR1 SGHTS, CDR2 YDEGEE. The CDR3 is made up of 11 amino acids. V lost 3 bases to trimming and J lost 3 bases, with 4 bases between them. CDR3 sequence: CASSSFYEQYF. DNA for the CDR3: TGTGCCAGCAGCTCCTTCTACGAGCAGTACTTC.

This chain links TRBV5-1 with TRBJ2-3; tentatively, D is TRBD1 or TRBD2 (5 bases each). Germline loops: CDR1 SGHRS, CDR2 YFSETQ. The CDR3 contains 14 residues. V shed 7 bases and J shed 3 bases, with 15 bases lying between them. Here the CDR3 reads CASWSGTGTDTQYF. As DNA, the CDR3 is TGCGCCAGCTGGTCGGGGACGGGGACAGATACGCAGTATTTT.

The CDR3 nucleotides read TGTGCCAGCAGCTTCGTGGGAGCGGGAGTCTACGAGCAGTACTTC. Translated, it gives CASSFVGAGVYEQYF. The chain uses TRBV7-2 and TRBJ2-7, with 8 bases identical to TRBD2. Germline V gene data show CDR1 as SGHTA and CDR2 as FQGNSA. This CDR3 is 15 amino acids long. The V segment lost 3 bases and the J segment 3 bases; nucleotides outside the gene matches: 7.

V gene TRBV7-2 combines with J gene TRBJ1-3; possible D gene TRBD1, 5 bases. In germline, CDR1 is SGHTA, CDR2 FQGNSA. V lost 0 bases to trimming and J lost 1 base, with 7 bases between them. This CDR3 comprises 15 residues. The CDR3 protein is CASSLASGSGNTIYF. CDR3 sequence (DNA): TGTGCCAGCAGCTTAGCGTCAGGGTCTGGAAACACCATATATTTT.

The rearrangement uses TRBV30 and TRBJ1-3, with TRBD1 matching over 7 bases. Germline V gene sequence: CDR1 GTSNPN, CDR2 SVGIG (reference sequence). After removal of 2 bases from V and 8 bases from J, the junction contained 3 bases not matched to a gene. The CDR3 runs 12 residues. The CDR3 DNA follows: TGTGCCTGGAGTTTCACAGGGGACACCATATATTTT. Protein sequence: CAWSFTGDTIYF.

The chain links TRBV23-1 to TRBJ2-2, with D possibly matching TRBD1 (6 bases). TRBV23-1 is filed as an ORF, its function uncertain. The CDR3 runs 16 residues. V lost 3 bases and J lost 1, with 12 bases in between. DNA of the CDR3: TGCGCCAGCAGTCACAACAGGGATGGGAACACCGGGGAGCTGTTTTTT. This translates into CASSHNRDGNTGELFF.

The J gene is TRBJ2-7, the V gene TRBV7-2; 10 nucleotides agree with TRBD1. The junction had 14 bases not matched to a gene; V was cut back by 3 bases and J by 0 bases. There are 19 residues in the CDR3. Per the germline V gene, CDR1 is SGHTA and CDR2 is FQGNSA. In DNA form, the CDR3 reads TGTGCCAGCAGCTTGGACAGGGGGACAACCTTCTCGTTCTCCTACGAGCAGTACTTC. It yields the protein CASSLDRGTTFSFSYEQYF.

This rearrangement joins TRBV25-1 to TRBJ1-6, with 7 bases aligning to TRBD1. V lost 6 bases to trimming and J lost 7 bases; unmatched junction nucleotides: 6. Germline V lookup: CDR1 MGHDK, CDR2 SYGVNS. This CDR3 contains 14 residues. The CDR3 loop reads CASRIRGTNSPLHF. CDR3 DNA sequence: TGTGCCAGCAGAATCAGGGGGACCAATTCACCCCTCCACTTT. Together with reference TRBV25-1 and TRBJ1-6, the CDR3 gives the full variable domain: EADIYQTPRYLVIGTGKKITLECSQTMGHDKMYWYQQDPGMELHLIHYSYGVNSTEKGDLSSESTVSRIRTEHFPLTLESARPSHTSQYLCASRIRGTNSPLHFGNGTRLTVT.

The rearrangement links TRBV7-2 to TRBJ2-7; 9 bases map to TRBD2. Trimming removed 3 bases from V and 6 bases from J; junction bases left unmatched: 12. Germline CDR1 and CDR2: SGHTA and FQGNSA. This CDR3 is 16 amino acids long. This chain's CDR3 is CASSLYSGSNLGEQYF. In DNA, the CDR3 is TGTGCCAGCAGCTTGTATAGCGGGAGCAATTTGGGCGAGCAGTACTTC. Full variable domain (missing parts from reference TRBV7-2 and TRBJ2-7): GAGVSQSPSNKVTEKGKDVELRCDPISGHTALYWYRQSLGQGLEFLIYFQGNSAPDKSGLPSDRFSAERTGGSVSTLTIQRTQQEDSAVYLCASSLYSGSNLGEQYFGPGTRLTVT.